The present TCR beta chain was sequenced within a study of blood T cell repertoires in COVID-19. With 6 bases removed from V and 0 bases from J, the gap between germline ends came to 17 bases. The CDR3 is 16 residues long. Germline CDR1 MNHEY, CDR2 SMNVEV (reference sequence). TCRdb's copy holds only in-frame clones and misses some; the assay was immunoSEQ multiplex PCR. The sample records about 220,000 clones, 70% to 90% being singletons. Sequencing used peripheral blood. The chain recombines TRBV27 with TRBJ1-2; maybe TRBD1 (5 bases). The TCR sequence derives from a human donor in a cohort sampled during active COVID-19. CDR3 amino acids: CASSQQGPGTNYGYTF. In nucleotides, the CDR3 is TGTGCCAGCAGCCAACAAGGCCCAGGGACTAACTATGGCTACACCTTC.